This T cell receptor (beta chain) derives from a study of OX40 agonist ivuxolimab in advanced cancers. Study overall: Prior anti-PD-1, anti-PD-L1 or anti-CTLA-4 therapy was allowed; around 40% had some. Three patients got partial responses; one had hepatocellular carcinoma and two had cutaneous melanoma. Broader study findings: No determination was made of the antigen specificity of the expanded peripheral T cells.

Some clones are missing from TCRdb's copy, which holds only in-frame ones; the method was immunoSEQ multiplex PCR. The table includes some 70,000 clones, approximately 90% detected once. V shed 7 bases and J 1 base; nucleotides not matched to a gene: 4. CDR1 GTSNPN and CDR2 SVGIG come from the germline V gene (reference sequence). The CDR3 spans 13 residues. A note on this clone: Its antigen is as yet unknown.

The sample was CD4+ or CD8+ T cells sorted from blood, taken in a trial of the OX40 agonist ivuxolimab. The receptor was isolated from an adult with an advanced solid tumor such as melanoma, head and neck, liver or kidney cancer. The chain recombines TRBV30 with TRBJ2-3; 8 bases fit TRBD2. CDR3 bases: TGTGCCTTGAGGCGGGGGGGCACAGATACGCAGTATTTT. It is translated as CALRRGGTDTQYF.